This T cell receptor beta chain stems from a study of blood T cells in healthy people across ages. Whole-study findings and limits: Strongly correlated with naive T cell percentage was TCR beta diversity.

Only a few counts were recorded for this clonotype. The target antigen is unknown. Healthy individuals of Caucasian origin from Russia, aged about 6 to 95, served as donors. Total RNA amounts of at least 6 micrograms were extracted per sample. It was with a sample-barcoded 5' primer and a J-beta primer mix that a second PCR of roughly 7 to 12 cycles was run. A single record per CDR3 protein comes from TCRdb applying MiXCR to the 5' RACE reads. The table has approximately 810,000 distinct CDR3 sequences, 36% seen once. Sequencing used blood. The clonotype originates from a man aged 18-30 years in good health.

The CDR3: CASSYGTGGKNTEAFF. The CDR3 bases are TGTGCCAGCAGCTACGGGACAGGGGGCAAGAACACTGAAGCTTTCTTT. The chain has TRBV12-3 or TRBV12-4 and TRBJ1-1; 12 bases match TRBD1. Trimming took 6 bases from V and 1 from J; bases not matched to a gene: 6. This CDR3 region has 16 residues.